This T cell receptor beta chain was identified during a study of blood T cells in healthy people across ages. Whole-study results and caveats: PBMCs were not sorted, which prevented a conclusive comparison of naive versus antigen-experienced cells. Significant beta diversity loss was already apparent by age approximately 38, declining roughly linearly.

As regards this clonotype: Its target is unknown.

The second PCR ran about 6 to 12 cycles with a sample-barcoded 5' primer and J-beta primers. The template-switch adaptor was a 5' adaptor with 12 random nucleotides. It tagged each cDNA molecule. TCRdb redid the calling of the 5' RACE reads with MiXCR, one entry per CDR3 protein. This table has approximately 780,000 distinct CDR3 sequences, roughly 25% appearing once. The CDR3 has 14 residues. V was pared by 8 bases and J by 3 bases, with 8 bases of the junction left unmatched. The data also belong to a second study, concerning T cells of mothers and their children.

V is TRBV12-3 or TRBV12-4 and J is TRBJ2-5; 8 bases are shared with TRBD2. Sequencing was performed on blood. The TCR originated in a boy between 5 and 17 years old in good health. CDR3 loop: CASLGRGAKETQYF. The CDR3 DNA reads TGTGCCAGCCTTGGGCGGGGGGCCAAAGAGACCCAGTACTTC.